This T cell receptor (beta chain) was documented in a study of blood T cells in healthy people across ages (dated by TCRdb to between 2014 and 2017). For the study in its entirety: In model experiments, template switching captured roughly one uniquely barcoded TCR beta cDNA molecule for every two T cells. Four age groups were formed from the donors: young (average roughly 15 years), middle-aged (around 37), aged (roughly 56) and long-lived (less than 85). The study measured age-related changes in TCR beta repertoire diversity using deep sequencing normalized with unique cDNA molecular identifiers. To avoid experimental bias, donors of different ages were spread randomly across the sequencing lanes. For two donors (one aged 18 to 30 and one aged 80 or older), the study analyzed two additional independent replicas of 1 million unique cDNA reads from the same blood draw.

The table lists this clonotype with many counts. No antigen is known for it. No qualities accompany the bases; no much larger clone lies one base away. Library creation used 5' RACE. The listed sequencing device is Illumina HiSeq 2500. A second PCR of about 7 to 12 cycles was run with a J-beta primer mix and a sample-barcoded 5' primer. A template-switch 5' adaptor carrying 12 random nucleotides introduced a unique molecular identifier onto each TCR beta cDNA molecule. At least 2.5 million CDR3-containing paired-end reads were obtained from each sample. All of the RNA was converted into first-strand cDNA using the Mint cDNA synthesis kit, with a TRBC-specific oligonucleotide serving as the primer. Following uracil-DNA glycosylase treatment, all cDNA underwent a first 18-cycle PCR with the universal primers M1SS and BC2_uni_R. In the original analysis: Normalization of each sample was performed by random selection of 1 million high-quality reads, each carrying a distinct molecular identifier. Reads sharing molecular identifiers were discarded rather than binned into consensus sequences. MiTCR, with a Q25 quality threshold and the strictest error-elimination algorithm, was used for CDR3 identification, clonotype clustering and error correction. A nonparametric unseen species model with Euler transformation was used to estimate lower-bound total TCR beta diversity. The raw public reads went through TCRdb reprocessing: fastp at Q25, MiXCR clone calling, in-frame beta chains kept. Records with the same CDR3 protein are collapsed into one entry carrying the most frequent genes and DNA. The V and J calls come from TCRdb's annotation, not from the publication. In this sample the table shows some 790,000 distinct CDR3 sequences, 25% to 35% of which occur a single time. Of the sample, 15% to 20% falls within the top ten clones.

Systemically healthy Caucasian individuals from Russia, roughly 40 in total and aged about 6 to 95 years, were included as donors. Ten milliliters of peripheral blood were drawn from each donor into EDTA-treated Vacutainer tubes. PBMCs were isolated by Ficoll-Paque density-gradient centrifugation, with at least 6 million obtained per sample. Trizol reagent was used to extract total RNA from PBMCs, with at least 6 micrograms per sample. The percentages of naive CD45RAhigh/CD27high T cells were determined by flow cytometry on a PBMC aliquot from every donor. General conclusions and limits of the study: Observed TCR beta diversity per million T cells fell roughly linearly with age, and a significant reduction was already apparent by age about 38. Compared with the aged group, more naive CD4+ T cells, fewer expanded clones and increased TCR diversity were shown by the long-lived group, suggesting age selection. Estimates of total diversity from one million sequenced T cells were regarded as lower bounds and underestimates. The CMV infection status of donors was not known, potentially confounding age-related changes in expanded clonotypes. There was a strong correlation between observed TCR beta diversity and the percentage of naive T cells measured by flow cytometry. Conclusive comparison of naive and antigen-experienced compartments was prevented by the profiling of bulk unsorted PBMCs.

This receptor was obtained from a woman of 80 years or more in good health. Sequenced material: blood.

Read as DNA, the sequence is TGTGCCAGCAGCACACCACAGGGTAGCGAGCAGTACTTC. Its protein product is CASSTPQGSEQYF. This sequence uses TRBV7-2 and TRBJ2-7; a tentative D call is TRBD1 (6 bases match). The CDR3 covers 13 residues, taking in both the cysteine and the phenylalanine. Only the CDR3 DNA is retained, 39 bases long and in frame from the first base. CDR1 SGHTA and CDR2 FQGNSA are derived from the germline V gene. Trimming removed 5 bases from V and 6 bases from J, leaving 14 bases between the germline ends. With the rest looked up from the reference TRBV7-2 and TRBJ2-7 genes rather than sequenced, the full variable domain is GAGVSQSPSNKVTEKGKDVELRCDPISGHTALYWYRQSLGQGLEFLIYFQGNSAPDKSGLPSDRFSAERTGGSVSTLTIQRTQQEDSAVYLCASSTPQGSEQYFGPGTRLTVT.